A selection of T cell receptor beta chains follows, all from one sample in a study of shared clonotypes between healthy human individuals. Sequencing used immunoSEQ multiplex PCR; TCRdb keeps in-frame clones, though not all of them. The sample consists of a few million clones, just over 90% of them appearing once. The sequencing input was naive CD4+ T cells sorted from blood. These receptors were collected from a man aged 18 to 30 in good health. The CDR3 runs from the conserved cysteine through the conserved F or W. The order of the fields is J gene, V gene, clone size, D gene, CDR3 protein, CDR3 DNA. The D gene is left open where the match is weak. Size tells how often a clone was seen (once, few, many) or the class of an expanded clone, and some rows leave it out.

TRBJ2-1 | TRBV6-5 | NA | NA | CASSYGGLVYNEQFF | TGTGCCAGCAGTTACGGCGGGTTAGTCTACAATGAGCAGTTCTTC
TRBJ1-2 | TRBV9 | NA | NA | CASSVDTGTYGYTF | TGTGCCAGCAGCGTAGACACAGGGACCTATGGCTACACCTTC
TRBJ1-5 | TRBV28 | NA | NA | CASSLYTRGNQPQHF | TGTGCCAGCAGTTTATACACGCGGGGCAATCAGCCCCAGCATTTT
TRBJ1-2 | TRBV5-5 | NA | NA | CASSPQGTNYGYTF | TGTGCCAGCAGCCCGCAGGGGACTAACTATGGCTACACCTTC
TRBJ1-5 | TRBV5-6 | NA | TRBD1 | CASSFRGRDQPQHF | TGTGCCAGCAGCTTCAGGGGGCGGGATCAGCCCCAGCATTTT
TRBJ2-2 | TRBV29-1 | NA | TRBD1 | CSAGTVMNTGELFF | TGCAGCGCCGGGACAGTGATGAACACCGGGGAGCTGTTTTTT
TRBJ2-5 | TRBV18 | NA | NA | CASSPPKSGAWETQYF | TGTGCCAGCTCACCACCGAAGTCAGGGGCTTGGGAGACCCAGTACTTC
TRBJ2-1 | TRBV4-2 | NA | TRBD2 | CASSQQLAGGYNEQFF | TGTGCCAGCAGCCAACAACTAGCGGGGGGCTACAATGAGCAGTTCTTC
TRBJ2-3 | TRBV30 | NA | TRBD1 | CAWRGTGPDTQYF | TGTGCCTGGAGGGGGACAGGGCCAGATACGCAGTATTTT
TRBJ1-6 | TRBV6-5 | NA | TRBD1 | CASSYGTGDSPLHF | TGTGCCAGCAGTTATGGGACAGGGGATTCACCCCTCCACTTT
TRBJ1-2 | TRBV28 | NA | NA | CASSPTLGYGYTF | TGTGCCAGCAGTCCTACTTTGGGCTATGGCTACACCTTC
TRBJ2-1 | TRBV6-5 | NA | TRBD2 | CASSSIAGSSYNEQFF | TGTGCCAGCAGTTCCATAGCGGGAAGCTCCTACAATGAGCAGTTCTTC
TRBJ2-7 | TRBV18 | NA | NA | CASSPTEYEQYF | TGTGCCAGCTCACCGACAGAATACGAGCAGTACTTC
TRBJ2-7 | TRBV9 | NA | NA | CASSARDSAYEQYF | TGTGCCAGCAGCGCCCGGGACTCAGCCTACGAGCAGTACTTC
TRBJ2-7 | TRBV6-6 | NA | NA | CASSYFSGAGEREQYF | TGTGCCAGCAGTTACTTCTCAGGGGCAGGGGAGAGGGAGCAGTACTTC
TRBJ2-7 | TRBV5-1 | once | TRBD2 | CASSSLKAGGHDEQYF | TGCGCCAGCAGCTCATTAAAAGCGGGAGGGCACGACGAGCAGTACTTC
TRBJ2-1 | TRBV4-1 | NA | NA | CASSQDLVSYNEQFF | TGCGCCAGCAGCCAAGACTTAGTCTCCTACAATGAGCAGTTCTTC
TRBJ2-2 | TRBV4-2 | NA | NA | CASSQKGELFF | TGTGCCAGCAGCCAAAAAGGGGAGCTGTTTTTT
TRBJ2-7 | TRBV5-4 | NA | TRBD2 | CASSLRMLAGEGGDYEQYF | TGTGCCAGCAGCTTGCGTATGTTAGCGGGAGAGGGAGGGGACTACGAGCAGTACTTC
TRBJ2-1 | TRBV19 | NA | TRBD2 | CASSVTSGGAKDEQFF | TGTGCCAGTAGTGTGACTAGCGGGGGGGCGAAAGATGAGCAGTTCTTC
TRBJ1-1 | TRBV28 | NA | NA | CASSLRAVNTEAFF | TGTGCCAGCAGTTTGAGGGCGGTGAACACTGAAGCTTTCTTT
TRBJ1-2 | TRBV4-2 | NA | NA | CASSQDGRGVYGYTF | TGTGCCAGCAGCCAAGATGGGAGGGGGGTCTATGGCTACACCTTC
TRBJ2-1 | TRBV11-3 | NA | TRBD2 | CASSFGGGPYNEQFF | TGTGCCAGCAGCTTTGGCGGGGGACCATACAATGAGCAGTTCTTC
TRBJ1-5 | TRBV7-2 | NA | TRBD1 | CASSLVGGRGWNQPQHF | TGTGCCAGCAGCTTAGTAGGGGGCAGGGGGTGGAATCAGCCCCAGCATTTT
TRBJ1-5 | TRBV5-5 | once | NA | CASSSLDTPSNQPQHF | TGTGCCAGCAGCTCGCTGGACACTCCTTCCAATCAGCCCCAGCATTTT
TRBJ2-5 | TRBV7-9 | NA | TRBD2 | CASSLGAKAGGPVETQYF | TGTGCCAGCAGCTTAGGCGCTAAAGCGGGAGGGCCGGTAGAGACCCAGTACTTC
TRBJ2-7 | TRBV5-4 | NA | NA | CASSSDILYEQYF | TGTGCCAGCAGCTCCGACATCCTATACGAGCAGTACTTC
TRBJ1-1 | TRBV18 | NA | NA | CASSPGTDLNTEAFF | TGTGCCAGCTCACCAGGCACAGATTTGAACACTGAAGCTTTCTTT
TRBJ2-2 | TRBV5-1 | NA | NA | CASSPEAWGTGELFF | TGCGCCAGCAGCCCGGAGGCCTGGGGCACCGGGGAGCTGTTTTTT
TRBJ2-2 | TRBV5-1 | NA | TRBD1 | CASSDGTGNTGELFF | TGCGCCAGCAGCGACGGGACAGGGAACACCGGGGAGCTGTTTTTT
TRBJ2-2 | TRBV5-1 | NA | NA | CASSFGGETGELFF | TGCGCCAGCAGCTTTGGGGGCGAGACCGGGGAGCTGTTTTTT
TRBJ2-1 | TRBV28 | NA | TRBD2 | CASSLLGAGTSGGAYEQFF | TGTGCCAGCAGTTTACTAGGTGCCGGGACTAGCGGGGGGGCGTATGAGCAGTTCTTC
TRBJ2-1 | TRBV19 | NA | NA | CASSRLGTPSGNEQFF | TGTGCCAGTAGTAGATTGGGGACTCCCTCGGGCAATGAGCAGTTCTTC
TRBJ2-3 | TRBV5-1 | NA | NA | CASRAGQGQDTQYF | TGCGCCAGCAGGGCAGGGCAGGGTCAAGATACGCAGTATTTT
TRBJ1-2 | TRBV9 | NA | TRBD1 | CASSATGDGYTF | TGTGCCAGCAGTGCGACAGGGGATGGCTACACCTTC
TRBJ1-2 | TRBV27 | NA | NA | CASSRTANYGYTF | TGTGCCAGCAGTCGGACAGCTAACTATGGCTACACCTTC
TRBJ2-1 | TRBV7-9 | NA | NA | CASSFGPAGRDEQFF | TGTGCCAGCAGCTTCGGTCCAGCGGGCCGGGATGAGCAGTTCTTC
TRBJ2-3 | TRBV6-1 | NA | NA | CASSAGTDTQYF | TGTGCCAGCAGTGCGGGGACCGATACGCAGTATTTT
TRBJ1-2 | TRBV29-1 | NA | NA | CGSGGNYGYTF | TGCGGATCTGGGGGGAACTATGGCTACACCTTC
TRBJ2-1 | TRBV10-3 | NA | TRBD2 | CAISDPGVAGGPSSYNEQFF | TGTGCCATCAGTGACCCTGGGGTAGCGGGAGGGCCGAGCTCCTACAATGAGCAGTTCTTC
TRBJ2-1 | TRBV9 | NA | TRBD2 | CASSGAGPSYNEQFF | TGTGCCAGCAGCGGAGCGGGGCCGTCCTACAATGAGCAGTTCTTC
TRBJ2-7 | TRBV30 | NA | NA | CAWSVPGYEQYF | TGTGCCTGGAGTGTACCAGGCTACGAGCAGTACTTC
TRBJ2-3 | TRBV19 | NA | TRBD2 | CASSSGGRRSDTQYF | TGTGCCAGTAGTTCAGGCGGGAGAAGGTCAGATACGCAGTATTTT
TRBJ2-2 | TRBV30 | NA | NA | CAWTLRGTGELFF | TGTGCCTGGACCCTAAGAGGCACCGGGGAGCTGTTTTTT
TRBJ2-3 | TRBV11-3 | NA | TRBD2 | CASSLGLAGVTDTQYF | TGTGCCAGCAGCTTAGGGCTAGCGGGAGTCACAGATACGCAGTATTTT
TRBJ2-1 | TRBV5-1 | NA | NA | CASSLGGGYYNEQFF | TGCGCCAGCAGCTTGGGCGGTGGGTACTACAATGAGCAGTTCTTC
TRBJ2-7 | TRBV18 | NA | TRBD2 | CASSTTSGYEQYF | TGTGCCAGCTCAACAACTAGCGGATACGAGCAGTACTTC
TRBJ2-1 | TRBV4-1 | NA | NA | CASSQDQDRYNEQFF | TGCGCCAGCAGCCAAGATCAGGACAGATACAATGAGCAGTTCTTC
TRBJ1-2 | TRBV19 | few | TRBD1 | CASSTIGTGGGYTF | TGTGCCAGTAGTACCATCGGGACAGGGGGTGGCTACACCTTC
TRBJ2-7 | TRBV5-4 | NA | NA | CASSFDSFNEQYF | TGTGCCAGCAGCTTCGACAGTTTCAACGAGCAGTACTTC
TRBJ1-2 | TRBV6-1 | NA | NA | CASRSPGTYYGYTF | TGTGCCAGCAGGTCCCCCGGGACCTACTATGGCTACACCTTC
TRBJ1-1 | TRBV5-1 | NA | TRBD1 | CASSLASSRQGAGGGRRAEAFF | TGCGCCAGCAGCTTGGCCTCGTCGAGACAGGGAGCCGGAGGGGGCCGACGCGCTGAAGCTTTCTTT
TRBJ1-1 | TRBV14 | once | NA | CASSQDPGVPEAFF | TGTGCCAGCAGCCAAGATCCCGGGGTTCCTGAAGCTTTCTTT
TRBJ1-5 | TRBV7-9 | NA | TRBD1 | CASSLGSGGFKSNQPQHF | TGTGCCAGCAGCTTAGGGTCAGGGGGGTTTAAAAGCAATCAGCCCCAGCATTTT
TRBJ1-5 | TRBV6-5 | NA | NA | CASSRGAGSDQPQHF | TGTGCCAGCAGTCGGGGGGCAGGGTCCGATCAGCCCCAGCATTTT
TRBJ1-1 | TRBV10-1 | NA | TRBD1 | CASREGQENTEAFF | TGCGCCAGCCGAGAAGGACAGGAGAACACTGAAGCTTTCTTT
TRBJ1-2 | TRBV4-1 | NA | NA | CASSTTAYGYTF | TGCGCCAGCAGCACTACAGCCTATGGCTACACCTTC
TRBJ2-7 | TRBV5-8 | NA | TRBD2 | CASSLWTSGRYEQYF | TGTGCCAGCAGCTTGTGGACTAGCGGGAGGTACGAGCAGTACTTC
TRBJ1-1 | TRBV30 | NA | NA | CAWSVVTEAFF | TGTGCCTGGAGTGTCGTTACTGAAGCTTTCTTT